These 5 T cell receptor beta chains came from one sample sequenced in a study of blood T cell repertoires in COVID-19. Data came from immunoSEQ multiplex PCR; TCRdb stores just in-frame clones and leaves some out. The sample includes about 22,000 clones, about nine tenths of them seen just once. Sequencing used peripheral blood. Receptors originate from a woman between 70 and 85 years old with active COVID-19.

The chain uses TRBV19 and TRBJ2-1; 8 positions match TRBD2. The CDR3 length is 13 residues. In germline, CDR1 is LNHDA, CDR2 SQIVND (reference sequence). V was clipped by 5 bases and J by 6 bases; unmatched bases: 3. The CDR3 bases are TGTGCCAGTAGTCCTCGGGGGGGCAATGAGCAGTTCTTC. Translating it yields CASSPRGGNEQFF.

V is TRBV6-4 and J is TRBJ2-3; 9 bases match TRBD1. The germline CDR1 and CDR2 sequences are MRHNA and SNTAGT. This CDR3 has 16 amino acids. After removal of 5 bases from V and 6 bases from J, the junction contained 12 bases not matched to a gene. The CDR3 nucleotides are TGTGCCAGCAGTCCCTGGACAGGGGCGCTAATCGATACGCAGTATTTT. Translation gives CASSPWTGALIDTQYF.

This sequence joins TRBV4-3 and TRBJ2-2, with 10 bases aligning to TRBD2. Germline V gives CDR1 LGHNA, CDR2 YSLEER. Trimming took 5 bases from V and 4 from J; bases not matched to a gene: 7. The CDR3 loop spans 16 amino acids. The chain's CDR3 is CASSWKREGGTGELFF. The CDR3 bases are TGCGCCAGCAGCTGGAAGCGGGAGGGCGGCACCGGGGAGCTGTTTTTT.

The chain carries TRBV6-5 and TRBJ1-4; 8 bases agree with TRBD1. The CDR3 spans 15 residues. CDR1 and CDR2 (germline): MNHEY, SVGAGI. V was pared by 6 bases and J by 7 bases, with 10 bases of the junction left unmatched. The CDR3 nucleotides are TGTGCCAGCAGCAAGTCCGGACAGGGAAGTGAAAAACTGTTTTTT. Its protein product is CASSKSGQGSEKLFF.

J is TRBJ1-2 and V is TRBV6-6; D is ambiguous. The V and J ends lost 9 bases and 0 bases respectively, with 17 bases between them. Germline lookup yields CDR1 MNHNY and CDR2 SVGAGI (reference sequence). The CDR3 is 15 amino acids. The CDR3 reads CASAGSQAANYGYTF. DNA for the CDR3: TGTGCCAGTGCGGGGAGCCAGGCAGCTAACTATGGCTACACCTTC.